This T cell receptor (beta chain) is from a study of PD-1 blockade in classical Hodgkin lymphoma. Time point specified: cycle 4 day 1 (C4D1), after five to seven weeks of nivolumab. After autologous stem cell transplantation all patients relapsed, and prior brentuximab vedotin exposure differed between cohorts. Purification of CD4+ T cells from thawed PBMCs was achieved by magnetic negative selection. Looked up from germline, CDR1 is SEHNR and CDR2 is FQNEAQ (reference sequence). Trimming cost V 8 bases and J 4 bases, with 9 bases left between them. CDR3 length: 12 amino acids. Generated by immunoSEQ multiplex PCR, the TCRdb table keeps only in-frame clones and is missing some. Found here are tens of thousands of clones, roughly four fifths of them singletons; the top ten hold approximately 0.81%.

Specimen: CD4+ T cells from blood, collected before the fourth cycle of nivolumab. The clonotype comes from a human donor with classical Hodgkin lymphoma. The chain is built from TRBV7-9 and TRBJ1-3; D call uncertain. This chain's CDR3 is CASQPPGNTIYF. The CDR3 DNA follows: TGTGCCAGCCAACCCCCGGGAAACACCATATATTTT.